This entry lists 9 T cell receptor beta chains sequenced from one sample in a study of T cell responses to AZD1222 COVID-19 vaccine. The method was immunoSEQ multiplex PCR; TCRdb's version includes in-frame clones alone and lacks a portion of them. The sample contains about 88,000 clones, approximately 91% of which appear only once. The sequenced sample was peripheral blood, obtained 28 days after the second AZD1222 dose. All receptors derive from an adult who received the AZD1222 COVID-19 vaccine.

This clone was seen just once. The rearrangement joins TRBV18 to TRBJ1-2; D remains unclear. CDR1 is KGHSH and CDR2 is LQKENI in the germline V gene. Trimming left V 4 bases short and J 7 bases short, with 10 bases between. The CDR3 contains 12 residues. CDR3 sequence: CASSLQHGGYTF. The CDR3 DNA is TGTGCCAGCTCACTCCAGCATGGTGGCTACACCTTC.

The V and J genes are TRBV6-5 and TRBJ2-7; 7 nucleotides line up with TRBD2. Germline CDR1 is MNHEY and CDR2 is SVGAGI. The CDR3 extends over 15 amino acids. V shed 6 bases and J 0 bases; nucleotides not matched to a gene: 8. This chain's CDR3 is CASRSVGGTSYEQYF. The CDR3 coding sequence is TGTGCCAGCAGATCCGTGGGGGGGACCTCCTACGAGCAGTACTTC.

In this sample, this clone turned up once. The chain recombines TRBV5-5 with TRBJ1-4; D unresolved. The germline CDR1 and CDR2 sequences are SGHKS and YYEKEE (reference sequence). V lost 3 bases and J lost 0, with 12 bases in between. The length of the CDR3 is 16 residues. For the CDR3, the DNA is TGTGCCAGCAGCTCGGGAGTCGTAGCAACTAATGAAAAACTGTTTTTT. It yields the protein CASSSGVVATNEKLFF.

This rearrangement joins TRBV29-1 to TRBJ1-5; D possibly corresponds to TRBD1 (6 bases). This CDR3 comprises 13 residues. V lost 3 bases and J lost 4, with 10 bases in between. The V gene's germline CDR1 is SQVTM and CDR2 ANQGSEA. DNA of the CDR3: TGCAGCGTTGAGGGGCAGGGGAATCAGCCCCAGCATTTT. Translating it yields CSVEGQGNQPQHF. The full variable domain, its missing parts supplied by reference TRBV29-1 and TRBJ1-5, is SAVISQKPSRDICQRGTSLTIQCQVDSQVTMMFWYRQQPGQSLTLIATANQGSEATYESGFVIDKFPISRPNLTFSTLTVSNMSPEDSSIYLCSVEGQGNQPQHFGDGTRLSIL.

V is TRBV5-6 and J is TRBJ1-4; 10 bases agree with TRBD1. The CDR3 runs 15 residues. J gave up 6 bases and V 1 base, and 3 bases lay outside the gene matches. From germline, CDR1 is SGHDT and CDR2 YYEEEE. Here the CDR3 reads CASSLTGQGYEKLFF. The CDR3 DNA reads TGTGCCAGCAGCTTGACGGGACAGGGGTATGAAAAACTGTTTTTT.

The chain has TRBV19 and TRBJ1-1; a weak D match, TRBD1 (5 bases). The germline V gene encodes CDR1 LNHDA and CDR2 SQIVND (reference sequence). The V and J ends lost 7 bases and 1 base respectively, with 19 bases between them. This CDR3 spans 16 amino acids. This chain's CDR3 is CASTPWQGYSNTEAFF. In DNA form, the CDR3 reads TGTGCCAGTACCCCTTGGCAGGGTTATTCGAACACTGAAGCTTTCTTT. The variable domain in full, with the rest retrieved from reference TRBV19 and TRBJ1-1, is DGGITQSPKYLFRKEGQNVTLSCEQNLNHDAMYWYRQDPGQGLRLIYYSQIVNDFQKGDIAEGYSVSREKKESFPLTVTSAQKNPTAFYLCASTPWQGYSNTEAFFGQGTRLTVV.

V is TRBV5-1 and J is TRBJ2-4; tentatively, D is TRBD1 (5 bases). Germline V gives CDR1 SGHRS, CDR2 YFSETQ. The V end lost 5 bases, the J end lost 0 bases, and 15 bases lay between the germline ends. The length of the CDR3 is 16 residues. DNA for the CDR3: TGCGCCAGCAGACCCGACGGACAACTAGCCAAAAACATTCAGTACTTC. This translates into CASRPDGQLAKNIQYF. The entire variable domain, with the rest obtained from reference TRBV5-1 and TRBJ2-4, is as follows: KAGVTQTPRYLIKTRGQQVTLSCSPISGHRSVSWYQQTPGQGLQFLFEYFSETQRNKGNFPGRFSGRQFSNSRSEMNVSTLELGDSALYLCASRPDGQLAKNIQYFGAGTRLSVL.

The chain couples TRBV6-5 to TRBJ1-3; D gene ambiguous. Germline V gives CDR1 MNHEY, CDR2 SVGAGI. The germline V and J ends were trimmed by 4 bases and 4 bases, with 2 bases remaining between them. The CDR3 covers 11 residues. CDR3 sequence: CASSLGNTIYF. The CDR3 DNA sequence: TGTGCCAGCAGTTTAGGAAACACCATATATTTT.

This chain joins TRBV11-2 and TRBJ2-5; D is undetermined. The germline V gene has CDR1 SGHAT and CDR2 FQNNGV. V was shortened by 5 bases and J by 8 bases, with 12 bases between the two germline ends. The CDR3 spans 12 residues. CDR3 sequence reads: CASSPGPQTQYF. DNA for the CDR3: TGTGCCAGCAGCCCCGGGCCCCAAACCCAGTACTTC.